This is a list of T cell receptor beta chains from one sample in a study of shared clonotypes between healthy human individuals. Method: immunoSEQ multiplex PCR; TCRdb's copy keeps in-frame clones and lacks some. Among some 690,000 clones listed, about 92% were seen once. The sequenced material came from memory CD8+ T cells from PBMCs. The receptors shown here come from a man aged 18 to 29 in good health. Some clones in this sample may be carry-over from other donors' samples. Both conserved end residues are trimmed from each CDR3. The D gene is left open where the match is weak. Size is stated for part of the rows, as once, few or many counts, or as a class when the clone is expanded.

>14|TRBJ2-1|TRBV2|TRBD2|NA
ASSSASGTRWNEQF
>13|TRBJ2-3|TRBV7-3|NA|NA
ASRDTGISSDTQY
>10|NA|TRBV11-2|NA|once
ASSSGPYEQY
>12|TRBJ2-1|TRBV19|TRBD2|NA
ASSPTSLYNEQF
>12|TRBJ2-7|TRBV6-5|NA|NA
ASSQGRTYYEQY
>12|TRBJ1-2|TRBV4-1|NA|few
ASSQDRVFYGYT
>13|TRBJ2-3|TRBV7-7|TRBD1|NA
ASSTGQSSTDTQY
>13|TRBJ2-1|TRBV27|TRBD2|NA
ASSLATSGSNEQF
>12|TRBJ1-1|TRBV30|TRBD1|NA
AWNRRGQVTEAF
>10|TRBJ2-7|TRBV13|TRBD2|NA
ASSGGAYEQY
>11|NA|TRBV5-6|NA|NA
ASSLYSSYEQY
>13|TRBJ2-1|TRBV19|NA|NA
ASSITGISYNEQF
>12|TRBJ1-1|TRBV2|NA|NA
ASSDSRVATEAF
>15|TRBJ1-5|TRBV7-8|TRBD1|few
ASSLARTGSIDQPQH
>12|TRBJ2-4|TRBV7-9|NA|NA
ASSPDWGQNIQY
>10|TRBJ2-1|TRBV27|NA|once
ASSYSHNEQF
>9|TRBJ1-2|TRBV29-1|NA|NA
SVYRVYGYT
>13|TRBJ1-4|TRBV30|TRBD1|NA
AWSAPRTGSEKLF
>10|TRBJ2-1|TRBV7-9|NA|NA
ASTLNPQEQF
>14|TRBJ2-1|TRBV27|NA|NA
ASSANTRGPYNEQF
>12|TRBJ1-1|TRBV6-6|NA|NA
ASSYSSWNTEAF
>12|TRBJ1-1|TRBV14|NA|NA
ASSEFMSSTEAF
>17|TRBJ2-3|TRBV7-9|NA|NA
ASSHIPPEGGESTDTQY
>11|TRBJ1-5|TRBV6-1|TRBD1|NA
ASRDRGGQPQH
>12|TRBJ2-7|TRBV7-9|NA|NA
ASSGPGQAEEQY
>11|TRBJ2-7|TRBV19|NA|NA
ATSPGFSYEQY
>11|TRBJ1-2|TRBV9|NA|NA
ASSETDHHGYT
>15|TRBJ2-3|TRBV7-2|TRBD2|NA
ASSLVVLAGRTDTQY
>13|TRBJ2-1|TRBV11-3|TRBD1|NA
ASSSKQGAGNEQF
>14|TRBJ1-5|TRBV4-2|NA|NA
ASSQATLNSNQPQH
>14|TRBJ2-3|TRBV27|TRBD2|NA
ASTFSGATSTDTQY
>12|TRBJ2-7|TRBV14|NA|NA
ASSLGHAPGEQY
>13|TRBJ2-2|TRBV9|TRBD2|NA
ASSVEMRGTGELF
>11|TRBJ2-3|TRBV7-3|NA|once
ASSLSRPGTQY
>14|TRBJ2-5|TRBV7-9|NA|NA
ASSYSSGSGQETQY
>13|TRBJ2-3|TRBV4-3|NA|NA
ASSQGGRVTDTQY
>16|TRBJ2-2|TRBV25-1|TRBD1|NA
ASSVRDRGSPWTGELF